Presented here are 30 T cell receptor beta chains from one specimen sequenced in a study of T cells in Graves' hyperthyroidism and ophthalmopathy. TCR beta CDR3 region amplification was performed from RNA transcripts. The study used the HTBI primer set for a first-round RT-PCR of the TCR CDR3. Each CDR3 protein is one row after TCRdb ran MiXCR on the multiplex PCR reads. The profile shows almost 350,000 distinct CDR3 sequences, roughly 20% of them singletons. Sequencing used blood. The receptors originated from a woman between 40 and 50 years old with Graves' ophthalmopathy.

At least ten counts were recorded for this clonotype. This chain uses TRBV6-2 or TRBV6-3 with TRBJ2-5, with 7 bases matching TRBD1. Trimming took 6 bases from V and 1 from J; bases not matched to a gene: 8. CDR1 and CDR2 from the germline V gene are MNHEY and SVGEGT. The CDR3 is 15 residues long. The CDR3 DNA reads TGTGCCAGCAGCTTCGACAGGGTCCCCCAAGAGACCCAGTACTTC. Translation: CASSFDRVPQETQYF.

This clonotype was counted many times. The V call is TRBV3-1, the J call TRBJ1-2, with D maybe TRBD1 (6 bases). Trimming removed 0 bases at V and 2 bases at J, with 13 bases between. The length of the CDR3 is 16 residues. From germline, CDR1 is LGHDT and CDR2 YNNKEL (reference sequence). CDR3 sequence reads: CASSQDGWQGNYGYTF. The CDR3 DNA reads TGTGCCAGCAGCCAAGACGGTTGGCAGGGGAACTATGGCTACACCTTC.

This clonotype was detected ten times or more. A junction end diverges from the germline sequence, so it may reflect a read error. The chain employs TRBV20-1 and TRBJ2-7; TRBD2 matches 8 bases. The germline gives CDR1 DFQATT, CDR2 SNEGSKA (reference sequence). CDR3 length: 14 residues. The CDR3 loop is CSAGGETRSYKQYF. The CDR3 DNA is TGCAGTGCCGGGGGGGAAACCAGATCCTACAAGCAGTACTTC.

V and J are TRBV20-1 and TRBJ1-1; D call uncertain. The CDR3 totals 14 residues. Trimming shortened V by 1 base and J by 1 base, and 10 bases separated the two germline ends. Germline values: CDR1 DFQATT, CDR2 SNEGSKA (reference sequence). The CDR3 coding sequence is TGCAGTGCTAGAGGGTCACATCCGAACACTGAAGCTTTCTTT. Residues: CSARGSHPNTEAFF.

The table lists this clonotype with many counts. The chain uses TRBV6-1 and TRBJ2-7; 8 nucleotides line up with TRBD1. Germline loops: CDR1 MNHNS, CDR2 SASEGT. V shed 6 bases, J shed 1 base, and the junction held 2 bases outside the gene matches. The CDR3 is 13 amino acids. CDR3 protein: CASRDRASYEQYF. CDR3 nucleotide sequence: TGTGCCAGCAGGGACAGGGCGTCCTACGAGCAGTACTTC.

This clonotype occurred many times. V usage is TRBV6-5 and J usage is TRBJ2-3; tentative D call: TRBD1 (6 bases). V lost 10 bases and J lost 2, with 13 bases in between. This CDR3 has 13 residues. Germline-derived CDR1 and CDR2 are MNHEY and SVGAGI. The CDR3 reads CAINREITDTQYF. DNA for the CDR3: TGTGCCATTAACAGGGAAATCACAGATACGCAGTATTTT.

This clonotype occurred many times. This chain connects TRBV6-5 to TRBJ2-7; D is tentatively TRBD1 or TRBD2 (6 bases each). CDR1 and CDR2 from the germline V gene are MNHEY and SVGAGI. V was clipped by 5 bases and J by 2 bases, with 13 bases between them. The CDR3 length is 14 residues. This chain's CDR3 is CASSNGRGPYEQYF. As DNA, the CDR3 is TGTGCCAGCAGTAATGGACGGGGGCCCTACGAGCAGTACTTC.

At least ten counts were recorded for this clonotype. The rearrangement links TRBV7-9 to TRBJ2-5; no clear D. The CDR3 loop spans 13 amino acids. Germline-derived CDR1 and CDR2 are SEHNR and FQNEAQ (reference sequence). V was pared by 0 bases and J by 5 bases, with 7 bases between. For the CDR3, the DNA is TGTGCCAGCAGCTTAGCAGCGTGGGAGACCCAGTACTTC. Amino acid sequence: CASSLAAWETQYF. The full variable domain, in which reference TRBV7-9 and TRBJ2-5 provide the parts outside the CDR3, is DTGVSQNPRHKITKRGQNVTFRCDPISEHNRLYWYRQTLGQGPEFLTYFQNEAQLEKSRLLSDRFSAERPKGSFSTLEIQRTEQGDSAMYLCASSLAAWETQYFGPGTRLLVL.

This clonotype has a count of ten or more. J is TRBJ1-2 and V is TRBV20-1; a possible D gene is TRBD1 (6 bases). V dropped 6 bases and J dropped 3 bases, with 11 bases sitting between them. This CDR3 is 12 amino acids long. Germline CDR1 reads DFQATT; CDR2 reads SNEGSKA (reference sequence). The CDR3 here is CSARDKYYGYTF. CDR3 nucleotides: TGCAGTGCGAGGGACAAATACTATGGCTACACCTTC.

This clonotype was seen many times. In nucleotides, the CDR3 is TGCGCCAGCAGCCAACAACATACAGGGGCGGGCTATGGCTACACCTTC. Translating it yields CASSQQHTGAGYGYTF. The rearrangement joins TRBV4-3 to TRBJ1-2; 7 nucleotides match TRBD1. Germline V CDR1 and CDR2: LGHNA, YSLEER. The junction had 10 bases not matched to a gene; V was cut back by 2 bases and J by 4 bases. The CDR3 totals 16 residues.

The chain combines TRBV12-3 or TRBV12-4 with TRBJ2-7; 9 nucleotides match TRBD2. The CDR3 has 14 amino acids. After removal of 4 bases from V and 4 bases from J, the junction contained 5 bases not matched to a gene. As DNA, the CDR3 is TGTGCCAGCAGTTCAAGCGGGAGGAGGTACGAGCAGTACTTC. This sequence encodes CASSSSGRRYEQYF.

There are many counts of this clonotype. CDR3 nucleotide sequence: TGCAGTGCTAGCCTCTCGGCAGAGACTAACTATGGCTACACCTTC. Residues: CSASLSAETNYGYTF. The V and J genes are TRBV20-1 and TRBJ1-2; D is unclear. The CDR3 is made up of 15 amino acids. CDR1 and CDR2 from the germline V gene are DFQATT and SNEGSKA (reference sequence). V shed 3 bases and J shed 0 bases, with 14 bases lying between them.

This chain uses TRBV7-8 with TRBJ1-5; D possibly corresponds to TRBD1 (5 bases). This CDR3 has 15 residues. CDR1 and CDR2 from the germline V gene are SGHVS and FQNEAQ. The V end lost 1 base, the J end lost 6 bases, and 13 bases lay between the germline ends. The CDR3 DNA reads as TGTGCCAGCAGCTTAGGCAGGGCACGGAGTCAGCCCCAGCATTTT. Its protein product is CASSLGRARSQPQHF.

There are many counts of this clonotype. The chain has TRBV12-3 or TRBV12-4 and TRBJ2-5; 10 bases agree with TRBD2. V shed 7 bases, J shed 4 bases, and the junction held 6 bases outside the gene matches. The CDR3 loop spans 14 amino acids. The CDR3 DNA is TGTGCCAGCAAGGGGACTAGCGCTGGAGAGACCCAGTACTTC. Translating it yields CASKGTSAGETQYF.

Many counts were recorded for this clonotype. J is TRBJ1-1 and V is TRBV29-1; 9 bases agree with TRBD1. The CDR3 totals 13 residues. Germline V gene data show CDR1 as SQVTM and CDR2 as ANQGSEA. V dropped 5 bases and J dropped 4; count of bases not matched to a gene: 5. The CDR3 bases are TGCAGCGTTTACAGGGGGCGCAGCACTGAAGCTTTCTTT. The encoded protein is CSVYRGRSTEAFF.

This clonotype was found many times. V usage is TRBV2 and J usage is TRBJ2-7, with D unresolved. Trimming shortened V by 3 bases and J by 3 bases, and 3 bases separated the two germline ends. CDR1 is SNHLY and CDR2 is FYNNEI in the germline V gene. This CDR3 is 11 amino acids long. The CDR3, as DNA: TGTGCCAGCAGTGAGCGCTACGAGCAGTACTTC. Translating it yields CASSERYEQYF.

The sample holds many counts of this clonotype. The rearrangement uses TRBV4-2 and TRBJ2-7; TRBD1 is a possible D gene (5 bases). This CDR3 has 15 amino acids. Germline CDR1 and CDR2: LGHNA and YNFKEQ. The germline V and J ends were trimmed by 0 bases and 4 bases, with 13 bases remaining between them. CDR3: CASSQDNRLQYEQYF. The CDR3 DNA reads TGTGCCAGCAGCCAAGATAACAGGCTCCAATACGAGCAGTACTTC.

J is TRBJ1-5 and V is TRBV3-1; no clear D gene. Germline lookup yields CDR1 LGHDT and CDR2 YNNKEL (reference sequence). V shed 3 bases and J shed 4 bases, with 7 bases lying between them. The CDR3 covers 13 residues. The CDR3 protein is CASSQAYNQPQHF. DNA of the CDR3: TGTGCCAGCAGCCAGGCCTATAATCAGCCCCAGCATTTT.

This clonotype occurred once. The chain recombines TRBV19 with TRBJ2-7, with 9 bases identical to TRBD1. Losses at the gene ends were 4 bases for V and 2 bases for J; bases not matched to a gene: 6. The CDR3 has 15 residues. CDR1 is LNHDA and CDR2 is SQIVND in the germline V gene (reference sequence). CDR3 sequence (DNA): TGTGCCAGTAGTAGGTCCGGGACAGGGCCCTACGAGCAGTACTTC. Translated, it gives CASSRSGTGPYEQYF.

This clonotype was picked up many times. V usage is TRBV6-1 and J usage is TRBJ1-5; D may be TRBD1 (5 bases). Trimming stripped 5 bases from V and 5 bases from J, with 19 bases between. The CDR3 sequence is 16 residues long. Germline CDR1 reads MNHNS; CDR2 reads SASEGT. CDR3 sequence: CASSPRYPGIDQPQHF. The CDR3 nucleotides are TGTGCCAGCAGTCCCCGATATCCAGGGATCGATCAGCCCCAGCATTTT.

This clonotype was found many times. The chain is built from TRBV6-5 and TRBJ2-5, with D possibly called TRBD1 or TRBD2 (5 bases each). CDR1 MNHEY and CDR2 SVGAGI come from the germline V gene. This CDR3 has 14 amino acids. Trimming shortened V by 0 bases and J by 1 base, and 6 bases separated the two germline ends. This CDR3 is CASSYSGGQETQYF. The CDR3 DNA is TGTGCCAGCAGTTACTCTGGGGGCCAAGAGACCCAGTACTTC.

J is TRBJ2-7 and V is TRBV6-5, with 8 bases matching TRBD1. The CDR3 has 14 residues. V lost 2 bases and J lost 6; bases outside the gene matches: 6. CDR1 and CDR2 (germline): MNHEY, SVGAGI. The CDR3 nucleotides are TGTGCCAGCAGTTACCGGACAGGGTCCGGCGAGCAGTACTTC. Its protein is CASSYRTGSGEQYF.

This chain connects TRBV6-2 or TRBV6-3 to TRBJ1-1, with unresolved D. The length of the CDR3 is 13 residues. V dropped 7 bases and J dropped 0 bases, with 9 bases sitting between them. Germline CDR1 reads MNHEY; CDR2 reads SVGEGT. DNA of the CDR3: TGTGCCAGCATGTCGCAGATGAACACTGAAGCTTTCTTT. The encoded protein is CASMSQMNTEAFF.

This clonotype occurred many times. The chain joins TRBV12-3 or TRBV12-4 to TRBJ2-2, with TRBD1 matching 8 bases. The CDR3 is 16 residues long. Trimming took 5 bases from V and 4 from J; bases not matched to a gene: 9. The CDR3 spells CASSPRAGGFTGELFF. As DNA, the CDR3 is TGTGCCAGCAGTCCCAGGGCAGGGGGCTTCACCGGGGAGCTGTTTTTT.

In its sample, this clonotype was seen many times. The chain employs TRBV29-1 and TRBJ2-7, with TRBD1 as a possible D gene (7 bases). V lost 4 bases to trimming and J lost 0 bases, with 10 bases between them. Germline lookup yields CDR1 SQVTM and CDR2 ANQGSEA. This CDR3 comprises 13 residues. CDR3 sequence reads: CSVGRDSSYEQYF. The DNA of the CDR3 is TGCAGCGTTGGGAGGGACAGCTCCTACGAGCAGTACTTC.

This clonotype was seen ten or more times. The chain combines TRBV13 with TRBJ2-3, with 8 bases that match TRBD2. Trimming cost V 4 bases and J 3 bases; bases outside gene matches: 6. The CDR3 contains 15 residues. Germline V gene lookup returns CDR1 PRHDT and CDR2 FYEKMQ (reference sequence). The CDR3 here is CASSSLAGRTDTQYF. The CDR3 nucleotides are TGTGCCAGCAGCTCCTTAGCGGGAAGGACAGATACGCAGTATTTT.

This clonotype was observed at least ten times. The chain is built from TRBV28 and TRBJ2-7; 7 bases are a match to TRBD1. From germline, CDR1 is MDHEN and CDR2 SYDVKM. V lost 5 bases, J lost 6 bases, and 7 bases stayed unmatched. This CDR3 spans 13 amino acids. CDR3 DNA: TGTGCCAGCAGTGGCACAGGGGTGAGCGAGCAGTACTTC. This sequence encodes CASSGTGVSEQYF.

This clonotype was seen repeatedly, ten times or more. The J gene is TRBJ2-5, the V gene TRBV5-1, with D unresolved. The germline V gene has CDR1 SGHRS and CDR2 YFSETQ. V was shortened by 3 bases and J by 6 bases, with 12 bases between the two germline ends. The CDR3 runs 13 residues. The CDR3 sequence is CASSYNTGQTQYF. The CDR3 coding sequence is TGCGCCAGCAGCTACAACACTGGCCAGACCCAGTACTTC.

This clonotype occurred many times. The J gene is TRBJ2-3, the V gene TRBV28, with TRBD2 as a possible D gene (5 bases). The CDR3 consists of 13 residues. Trimming stripped 8 bases from V and 1 base from J, with 10 bases between. CDR1 is MDHEN and CDR2 is SYDVKM in the germline V gene. As DNA, the CDR3 is TGTGCCAGCCGGAGGTGGGGCACAGATACGCAGTATTTT. As protein: CASRRWGTDTQYF.

This clonotype came up a few times. The chain has TRBV20-1 and TRBJ2-2, with D possibly TRBD1 on 5 matching bases. Deletions cut 4 bases from V and 1 base from J, with 13 bases between. CDR3 length: 15 amino acids. Germline-derived CDR1 and CDR2 are DFQATT and SNEGSKA (reference sequence). This CDR3 reads CSAIKKQENTGELFF. CDR3 nucleotide sequence: TGCAGTGCTATCAAAAAACAGGAGAACACCGGGGAGCTGTTTTTT.